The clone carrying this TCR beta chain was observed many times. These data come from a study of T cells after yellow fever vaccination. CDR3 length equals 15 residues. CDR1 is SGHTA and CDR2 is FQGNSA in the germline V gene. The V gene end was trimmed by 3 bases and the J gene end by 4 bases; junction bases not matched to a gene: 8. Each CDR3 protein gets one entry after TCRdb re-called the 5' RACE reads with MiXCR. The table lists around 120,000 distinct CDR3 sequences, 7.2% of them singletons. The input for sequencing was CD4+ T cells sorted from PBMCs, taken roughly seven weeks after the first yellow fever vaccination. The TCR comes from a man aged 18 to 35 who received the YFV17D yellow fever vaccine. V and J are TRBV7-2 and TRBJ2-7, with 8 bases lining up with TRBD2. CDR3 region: CASSFSSAGGYEQYF. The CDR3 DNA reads TGTGCCAGCAGCTTTTCATCTGCGGGGGGATACGAGCAGTACTTC. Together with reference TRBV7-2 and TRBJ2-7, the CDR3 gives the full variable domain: GAGVSQSPSNKVTEKGKDVELRCDPISGHTALYWYRQSLGQGLEFLIYFQGNSAPDKSGLPSDRFSAERTGGSVSTLTIQRTQQEDSAVYLCASSFSSAGGYEQYFGPGTRLTVT.